This record looks at one T cell receptor (beta chain) sequence and its context. Its antigen is undetermined. Time point meaning: newly diagnosed GD, antithyroid drugs for less than 3 months. PBMCs provided the RNA from which the TCR library was made. TCR beta libraries were built with iRepertoire HTBI primers and Arm-PCR of CDR3 regions. Per the study methods: The identification of 60 or so TRBV and roughly 14 TRBJ segments was made across samples. A single record per CDR3 protein comes from TCRdb applying MiXCR to the multiplex PCR reads. TCRdb's processing, not the authors' own work, is the source of the V and J calls. In the table there are approximately 470,000 distinct CDR3 sequences, roughly 15% of which are singletons. This entry belongs to a study of regulatory T cells in long-lasting Graves disease. Study-level findings and limits: Segments TRBV28, TRBJ1-2 and TRBJ2-5 showed preferential usage in persistent disease. Patients with persistent Graves' had lower TCR diversity than newly diagnosed patients.

Germline values: CDR1 DFQATT, CDR2 SNEGSKA (reference sequence). V lost 5 bases to trimming and J lost 1 base, with 14 bases between them. The CDR3 has 14 amino acids. The same data also went into a second study, on T cells in Graves' hyperthyroidism and ophthalmopathy. According to that study: Exclusion of a patient resulted from uncontrolled infection, other autoimmune disease, pregnancy or lactation.

The V and J genes are TRBV20-1 and TRBJ2-5, with D possibly called TRBD1 or TRBD2 (5 bases each). This clonotype originated in a man aged 35-49 years with Graves disease. The specimen was peripheral blood mononuclear cells (PBMCs), collected at new diagnosis, from a patient treated with antithyroid drugs. CDR3 residues: CSAWGSGIQETQYF. The CDR3 DNA reads TGCAGTGCTTGGGGGTCAGGGATCCAAGAGACCCAGTACTTC.